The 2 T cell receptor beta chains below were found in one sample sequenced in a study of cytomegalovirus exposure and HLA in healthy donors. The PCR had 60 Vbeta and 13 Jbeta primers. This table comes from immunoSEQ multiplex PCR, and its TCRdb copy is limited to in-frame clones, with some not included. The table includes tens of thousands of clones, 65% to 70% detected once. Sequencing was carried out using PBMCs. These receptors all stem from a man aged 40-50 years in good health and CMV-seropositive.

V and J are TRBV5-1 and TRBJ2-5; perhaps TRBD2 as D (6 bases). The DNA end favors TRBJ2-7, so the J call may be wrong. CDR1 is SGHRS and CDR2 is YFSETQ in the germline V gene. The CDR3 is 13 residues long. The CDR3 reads CASSRDWIYEQYF. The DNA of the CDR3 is TGCGCCAGCAGCCGGGACTGGATCTACGAGCAGTACTTC.

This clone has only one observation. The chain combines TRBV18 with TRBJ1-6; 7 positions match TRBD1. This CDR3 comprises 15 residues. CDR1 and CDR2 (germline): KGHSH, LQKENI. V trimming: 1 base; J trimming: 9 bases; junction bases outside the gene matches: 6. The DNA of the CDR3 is TGTGCCAGCTCACCACGACAGGGTGATAGTTCACCCCTCCACTTT. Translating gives CASSPRQGDSSPLHF.